Described below is a single T cell receptor beta chain sequence and its context. CDR3 length: 11 residues. With 6 bases removed from V and 10 bases from J, the gap between germline ends came to 13 bases. Germline V gives CDR1 DFQATT, CDR2 SNEGSKA (reference sequence). A quantity of about 0.5 to 1 ug RNA underwent reverse transcription using random hexamers. An immunoSEQ multiplex PCR amplified TCR beta CDR3 over 54 Vbeta and 13 Jbeta. TCRdb reprocessed the immunoSEQ multiplex PCR reads with MiXCR, giving one entry per CDR3 protein. The sample holds about 140,000 distinct CDR3 sequences; approximately 95% are singletons and the top ten take around 0.2%. The sample belongs to a study of CD8 T cells in Susac syndrome. CD8+ and CD4+ blood T cells underwent TCR beta sequencing.

The chain has TRBV20-1 and TRBJ2-1, with a possible D match to TRBD2 (5 bases). The sequence was obtained from a human donor with Susac syndrome. The sequencing sample was made of CD8+ T cells from PBMCs. The CDR3 DNA reads TGCAGTGCGGTCGGACTCGACGAGCAGTTCTTC. The encoded protein is CSAVGLDEQFF.